Detailed here is one TCR beta chain. Cells designated naive CD8 were CD45RO-negative and were positively selected for CCR7, with terminally differentiated effector memory CD45RA+ cells excluded. The sample comes from a study of shared clonotypes between healthy human individuals. Study overall: Three plates were used per donor for CD4 naive, three for CD4 memory, two for CD8 naive and one for CD8 memory.

The V end lost 6 bases, the J end lost 5 bases, and 19 bases lay between the germline ends. The CDR3 has 16 residues. Looked up from germline, CDR1 is SEHNR and CDR2 is FQNEAQ (reference sequence). This was a deep-level run. Authors' processing steps: Junction-only sequences produced by ImmunoSEQ had no quality scores, so filtering differed. This table comes from immunoSEQ multiplex PCR, and its TCRdb copy is limited to in-frame clones, with some not included. Clonal size and the V and J genes are those of that table, whereas D and trimming came from the DNA. Of around 2,000,000 clones in the sample, about 95% are singletons; the top ten hold roughly 1%.

The chain employs TRBV7-9 and TRBJ1-4; a possible D gene is TRBD1 (5 bases). This TCR derives from a man aged 18 to 29 in good health. Material for sequencing was naive CD8+ T cells sorted from blood. Here the CDR3 reads CASRMAGGGLNEKLFF. CDR3 nucleotides: TGTGCCAGCAGGATGGCTGGGGGAGGATTGAATGAAAAACTGTTTTTT.